Listed below are T cell receptor beta chains from one sample, sequenced in a study of blood T cell repertoires in COVID-19. TCRdb's copy holds only in-frame clones and misses some; the assay was immunoSEQ multiplex PCR. The sample consists of under 110,000 clones, 70% to 75% of them appearing once. Sequencing used peripheral blood. These TCRs come from a human donor with acute or convalescent COVID-19. The donor label of this sample is uncertain. CDR3s leave out the opening cysteine and the closing phenylalanine or tryptophan.

J,V,CDR3
TRBJ2-3,TRBV7-9,ASSWKGGAADTQY
TRBJ2-2,TRBV2,ASTGTERGELF
TRBJ2-3,TRBV24-1,ATSEVASTDTQY
TRBJ2-3,TRBV4-1,ASSQRLVSDSTDTQY
TRBJ2-5,TRBV25-1,ASSEYPRYQETQY
TRBJ1-2,TRBV18,ASSPRGDGYT
TRBJ1-2,TRBV30,AWGRGRGGGYT
TRBJ1-1,TRBV1,TSSQEGGRGTEAF
TRBJ1-2,TRBV29-1,SVEPQGFSGYT
TRBJ2-7,TRBV11-2,ASSAGTGNRYEQY
TRBJ2-7,TRBV2,ASQIGTLGYEQY
TRBJ1-2,TRBV18,ASSPDSKVDGYT
TRBJ1-6,TRBV19,ASSMEIAYNSPLH
TRBJ1-2,TRBV3-1/TRBV3-2,ASSPGGKNYGYT
TRBJ2-7,TRBV11-2,ASSPLGDYEQY
TRBJ2-7,TRBV5-1,ASSLGGTGGPEQY
TRBJ1-6,TRBV11-2,ASSLQISPLH
TRBJ2-3,TRBV2,ASRGQGVSTDTQY
TRBJ2-1,TRBV10-2,ASNGGLGNNEQF
TRBJ2-2,TRBV19,ASSIFFTGELF
TRBJ1-2,TRBV10-1,ASTLSGEINYGYT
TRBJ1-1,TRBV4-1,ASSLPLPRGMNTEAF
TRBJ1-1,TRBV18,ASSPGATVYEAF
TRBJ2-5,TRBV14,ASSRDLSAQETQY
TRBJ1-6,TRBV25-1,ASSERAPGNNSPLH
TRBJ1-2,TRBV5-8,ASSLEQGAGGYT
TRBJ2-1,TRBV5-1,ASKLQGSYNEQF
TRBJ2-1,TRBV2,ASSKGLAGGNEQF
TRBJ1-2,TRBV2,ASSENRHNYGYT
TRBJ2-2,TRBV9,ASSPRVETGELF
TRBJ1-1,TRBV6-2/TRBV6-3,ASSWGQGHTEAF
TRBJ2-3,TRBV14,ASSLTGLAGGPDTDTQY
TRBJ2-2,TRBV4-2,ASSTPQGRLNTGELF
TRBJ1-5,TRBV7-2,ASSQREGNQPQH
TRBJ2-7,TRBV29-1,SVASTNYEQY
TRBJ2-5,TRBV3-1/TRBV3-2,ASSQAGGPGAQY
TRBJ1-6,TRBV7-3,ASSLGAYSPLH
TRBJ2-7,TRBV9,ASGGTGGADEQY
TRBJ2-3,TRBV6-5,ASNRDRGTDTQY
TRBJ1-3,TRBV9,ASSALQGTARNTIY
TRBJ1-1,TRBV7-9,ASSPRTGLSTEAF
TRBJ1-3,TRBV21-1,ASPPVSPRGSPSGNTIY
TRBJ2-3,TRBV10-1,ASSGTSGPTDTQY
TRBJ2-1,TRBV4-1,ASSVRLAGEQF
TRBJ1-2,TRBV6-5,ASSHGSRGGYGYT